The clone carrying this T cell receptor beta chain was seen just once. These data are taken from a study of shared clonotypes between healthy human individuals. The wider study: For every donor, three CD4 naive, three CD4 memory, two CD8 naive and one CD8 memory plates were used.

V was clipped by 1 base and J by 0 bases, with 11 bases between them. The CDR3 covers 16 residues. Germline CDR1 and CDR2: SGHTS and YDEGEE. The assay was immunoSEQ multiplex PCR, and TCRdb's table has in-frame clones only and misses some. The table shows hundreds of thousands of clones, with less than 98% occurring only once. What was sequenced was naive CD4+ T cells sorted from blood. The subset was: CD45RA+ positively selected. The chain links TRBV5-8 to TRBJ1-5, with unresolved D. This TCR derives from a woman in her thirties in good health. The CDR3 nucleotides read TGTGCCAGCAGCTTGAACGATGGCGGTAGCAATCAGCCCCAGCATTTT. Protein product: CASSLNDGGSNQPQHF.